Listed below are T cell receptor beta chains from one sample, sequenced in a study of T cell repertoires in cytomegalovirus infection. For these TCRs, the target antigens are not known. TCRdb ran MiXCR on the reads and lists one entry per CDR3 protein. The sample has about 120,000 distinct CDR3 sequences, 30% to 35% seen once; the top ten hold around two fifths. The source was CD8+ T cells from cultured PBMCs, collected from culture after CMV antigen stimulation. The receptors originated from a human donor in good health (CMV status not recorded). Some clones in this sample may be carry-over from other donors' samples. CDR3s include the opening cysteine and the closing phenylalanine or tryptophan. D genes are given only for firm matches. Where a row states a size, it is once, few, many or the class of an expanded clone; other rows omit it.

D gene: -
J gene: TRBJ2-3
V gene: TRBV29-1
clone size: few
CDR3 protein: CSAETGTDTQYF
CDR3 DNA: TGCAGCGCTGAGACAGGCACAGATACGCAGTATTTT

D gene: TRBD2
J gene: TRBJ2-1
V gene: TRBV11-3
clone size: -
CDR3 protein: CASSPTGSWGAGPSSSYNEQFF
CDR3 DNA: TGTGCCAGCAGCCCGACCGGATCGTGGGGAGCGGGGCCTTCGAGCTCCTACAATGAGCAGTTCTTC

D gene: TRBD1
J gene: TRBJ1-2
V gene: TRBV7-6
clone size: -
CDR3 protein: CASSLVGTEHNYGYTF
CDR3 DNA: TGTGCCAGCAGCTTAGTGGGGACAGAGCATAACTATGGCTACACCTTC

D gene: -
J gene: TRBJ2-7
V gene: TRBV19
clone size: -
CDR3 protein: CASSEGTTYEQYF
CDR3 DNA: TGTGCCAGTAGTGAGGGTACGACCTACGAGCAGTACTTC

D gene: -
J gene: TRBJ2-5
V gene: TRBV7-2
clone size: few
CDR3 protein: CASSLEAGVSGWETQYF
CDR3 DNA: TGTGCCAGCAGCTTAGAAGCGGGCGTTAGCGGCTGGGAGACCCAGTACTTC

D gene: -
J gene: TRBJ2-5
V gene: TRBV29-1
clone size: few
CDR3 protein: CSADGGLGETQYF
CDR3 DNA: TGCAGCGCTGATGGGGGGCTCGGTGAGACCCAGTACTTC

D gene: -
J gene: TRBJ2-7
V gene: TRBV7-8
clone size: many
CDR3 protein: CASSLARPNSYEQYF
CDR3 DNA: TGTGCCAGCAGCTTAGCCAGACCTAACTCCTACGAGCAGTACTTC

D gene: -
J gene: TRBJ2-7
V gene: TRBV7-9
clone size: -
CDR3 protein: CASSPETTYEQYF
CDR3 DNA: TGTGCCAGCAGCCCAGAGACTACCTACGAGCAGTACTTC

D gene: -
J gene: TRBJ2-5
V gene: TRBV6-2/TRBV6-3
clone size: few
CDR3 protein: CASSYPSETQYF
CDR3 DNA: TGTGCCAGCAGTTACCCCAGTGAGACCCAGTACTTC

D gene: TRBD1
J gene: TRBJ2-1
V gene: TRBV20-1
clone size: few
CDR3 protein: CSARDTPGTAIYNEQFF
CDR3 DNA: TGCAGTGCTAGAGATACGCCTGGGACAGCCATCTACAATGAGCAGTTCTTC

D gene: -
J gene: TRBJ1-5
V gene: TRBV20-1
clone size: few
CDR3 protein: CSAMTVINQPQHF
CDR3 DNA: TGCAGTGCTATGACAGTAATCAATCAGCCCCAGCATTTT

D gene: -
J gene: TRBJ1-5
V gene: TRBV7-2
clone size: many
CDR3 protein: CASSLWRGDQPQHF
CDR3 DNA: TGTGCCAGCAGCCTTTGGAGGGGAGATCAGCCCCAGCATTTT

D gene: TRBD1
J gene: TRBJ1-1
V gene: TRBV28
clone size: few
CDR3 protein: CASSSRDRGFSEAFF
CDR3 DNA: TGTGCCAGCAGTTCCCGGGACAGGGGGTTCTCTGAAGCTTTCTTT

D gene: -
J gene: TRBJ1-1
V gene: TRBV4-3
clone size: few
CDR3 protein: CASSQDRARTEAFF
CDR3 DNA: TGCGCCAGCAGCCAAGATAGAGCGCGTACTGAAGCTTTCTTT